The present T cell receptor beta chain was sequenced within a study of cytomegalovirus exposure and HLA in healthy donors (dated by TCRdb to about 2017). About the study as a whole: An earlier analysis of several hundred of the donors reported about 300 Gb of sequence data and roughly 120 million unique TCR beta sequences obtained from some 170 million T cells. An early release that covered around 590 HLA-typed donors contained approximately 300 gigabases of sequencing data and about 84 million unique TCR sequences. Among the roughly 400 genotyped donors, around 81% belonged to the genetic ancestry cluster associated with self-reported Caucasian donors. The aim of the study was to test whether cataloging public T cell receptors could identify signatures of past pathogen exposure. The study profiled the T cell repertoires of 666 subjects by immunosequencing and related them to cytomegalovirus serostatus. In addition to the first cohort of 666 subjects, a separate validation cohort of some 120 different subjects was used. To predict cytomegalovirus infection status, the study brought together high-throughput TCR immunosequencing, statistical association of individual TCRs with disease status, and machine learning. A later analysis re-analyzed previously published TCR beta repertoires from several hundred donors and added high-resolution HLA genotyping to study TCR occurrence patterns. The later analysis used no new phenotypic data to find candidate immune exposures, relying instead on TCR beta sequences and their occurrence across donors. To decide whether each TCR beta V gene segment behaved as functional or pseudogenic, an earlier analysis of approximately 600 of the donors relied on high-throughput TCR beta sequencing. Alongside the repertoire data, information on donor age, sex, ethnicity and CMV serostatus was compiled. A later genetic analysis used genome-wide SNP genotypes for about 65% of the roughly 700 donors, treating that subset as a discovery cohort. Every discovery cohort repertoire had been produced on one sequencing platform. HLA typing covered class I and class II loci at four-digit resolution. The number of donors typed differed by locus, with 629-630 for A, B, C, DRB1 and DQB1, 522 for DQA1, 600 to 610 for DPA1, and about 450 for DPB1. A handful of DR-DQ haplotypes were handled as single units for association and clustering because linkage in the cohort was strong. Across 398 genotyped donors of the cohort, an average of about 240,000 unique TCR beta nucleotide sequences per donor were sequenced, and roughly 20% of those sequences were non-productive. Beyond this particular receptor, the publication reports: In vitro tests confirmed that a few of the cytomegalovirus-associated TCR beta chains recognize cytomegalovirus antigens. A cluster of highly shared sequence variants was judged likely to be a technical artifact of the sequencing pipeline. Compared with the 666-donor mean, donors in an Asian-associated ancestry cluster had fewer N-insertions in productive TCRs, according to a later genetic analysis. A further reported finding was that TCR beta sequences accurately predicted the HLA-A and HLA-B alleles for most subjects in the first cohort. Around 16 rarely observed V segments, including chromosome 9 orphons, were excluded from the earlier analysis of a few hundred of the donors because counts were too low. In an earlier analysis of some 500 of the donors, most TCR beta V segments were observed in productive rearrangements about 87% or about 30% of the time, broadly matching IMGT annotations. It was suggested by the authors that the approach could potentially be generalized to other disease states and immunological phenotypes. In a later genetic analysis, a missense DCLRE1C variant was associated with V-gene and J-gene trimming of TCR beta chains, and the association was replicated in an independent cohort. In this cohort, only TCR beta chains were sequenced, and detectable features were limited by the absence of alpha or paired-chain data. The study gave a list of around 170 TCR beta chains associated with cytomegalovirus. A later analysis associated about 17,000 TCR beta sequences with specific HLA alleles at a false discovery rate of 0.05. Linkage disequilibrium might explain the correlated functional status among segregating V segments, but an unknown experimental factor could not be ruled out. Sequencing depth was assumed to be roughly uniform across donors in the presence/absence analyses, though that assumption may not hold. Cytomegalovirus status was reported to be diagnosed by the classifier with high specificity and sensitivity in both the original and validation cohorts. Some IMGT-functional V segments, including TRBV6-2 and TRBV6-3, could not be distinguished by the 87-base-pair reads and were therefore excluded. A later analysis found that TCR association rates varied across HLA loci, with DRB1 alleles showing the most associated TCRs and HLA-C alleles the fewest. For the cohort, immune exposure information was limited to CMV serostatus. A later analysis found that most CMV-associated TCR beta chains appeared HLA-restricted, with HLA associations seemingly driven largely by CMV exposure. While some public TCRs were present in many individuals, most TCR sequences turned up only very rarely across donors. Compared with equally common non-associated chains, HLA-associated TCR beta chains in a later analysis were more clonally expanded and had lower generation probabilities. Assigning TCR associations to individual alleles was difficult when HLA alleles, especially DR and DQ, strongly co-occurred. According to a later analysis, parvovirus B19, influenza, CMV and Epstein-Barr virus appeared linked to several top co-occurrence clusters. Because HLA typing was missing for some donors at each locus, association tests included only the typed subset.

Preparation of the library involved the immunoSEQ multiplex PCR assay. For the multiplex PCR, a mixture combining 60 forward primers for TCR Vbeta segments and 13 reverse primers for TCR Jbeta segments was used. Amplification of the CDR3 region of rearranged TCR beta genes was performed with a multiplex PCR assay on genomic DNA. Amplified TCR beta libraries were sequenced as 87-base-pair reads on the Illumina HiSeq System. Regarding the original processing steps: A later analysis counted some 74 million unique TCR beta chains across the 550 to 800 repertoires, and some 11 million of these chains were shared by at least two donors. Raw reads were error-corrected and collapsed into unique sequences with a nearest-neighbor algorithm that merged closely related sequences to remove PCR and sequencing errors. Alignment of CDR3 sequences to IMGT reference sequences was used to assign V, D and J gene segments. For a sequence to be retained, a match of at least six nucleotides to both a V gene segment and a J gene segment was required. Rearrangements were classified as productive when the CDR3 lacked stop codons and remained in frame with V and J, and all other rearrangements were classified as non-productive. CDR3 was defined according to IMGT convention as the region running from the second conserved V-encoded cysteine to the conserved J-encoded phenylalanine. The earlier analysis of a few hundred of the donors excluded sequences that lacked an unambiguous match to a single V gene segment. An earlier analysis of approximately 590 of the donors classified V segments as functional when productive rearrangements were above 56.7% and as segregating when the standard deviation between donors was above 5%. A statistical classification framework was built to diagnose cytomegalovirus status from the catalog of TCR beta chain sequences. V and J gene assignment, in a later analysis, came from comparing TCR nucleotide sequences with IMGT/GENE-DB human TR gene sequences. A later analysis assigned CDR3 sequences and most-parsimonious VDJ recombination scenarios with the TCRdist pipeline. In a later analysis, each TCR beta chain was defined by its CDR3 amino acid sequence together with its V-gene family, and reads without a unique V-gene family were excluded. A later analysis removed several hundred highly shared, low-generation-probability nucleotide sequences to deal with suspected cross-contamination and a sequencing artifact. In a later analysis, a clonal expansion index was calculated for each public chain from normalized within-repertoire ranks of inferred template counts. A later analysis computed generation probabilities with a VDJ recombination model fitted to out-of-frame rearrangements, and checked the results against IGoR. In a later analysis, TCR-TCR, TCR-HLA and TCR-CMV co-occurrence was scored with hypergeometric tests, and a repertoire-size bias correction was applied to TCR pairs. False discovery rates were estimated in a later analysis by permuting HLA or CMV assignments 20 times. In a later analysis, co-occurring TCRs were grouped with DBSCAN, and TCRdist sequence similarity was added when clustering was performed within HLA-allele-positive subsets. Repertoires with fewer than 30,000 or more than 120,000 public chains were left out of co-occurrence clustering, as were a few repertoires with anomalous nucleotide sharing. This is the immuneACCESS table as TCRdb keeps it, with only in-frame sequences that have V and J called. A part of the clones is gone; compared with another copy, unresolved V genes explain less than half, and the rest is unexplained. D and trimming were read from the DNA, whereas the V and J calls and clone size are those reported in that table. The sample yields roughly 150,000 clones; roughly 80% were counted once. 8.5% of the sample is taken by the ten largest.

The cohort consisted of approximately 670 healthy bone marrow donors. At the time of sampling, every cohort member was nominally healthy, though immune exposures that went unrecorded were likely present. The donor tested CMV seropositive, placing the donor among the 289 seropositive members of the cohort. A peripheral blood sample was provided by each donor, and peripheral blood mononuclear cells were used for TCR beta sequencing. The Qiagen DNeasy Blood Extraction Kit was used to extract genomic DNA from the blood cell samples. In the case of this clone: No antigen is known for it. Base qualities are not recorded, but no much larger clone differs from it by a single base.

From the cysteine through the phenylalanine, the CDR3 covers 16 amino acids. Just CDR3 DNA is preserved here, 48 bases in frame from base 1. Sequences LNHDA (CDR1) and SQIVND (CDR2) are obtained from the germline V gene (reference sequence). The germline V end is reduced by 4 bases and the J end by 8 bases; junction bases left unmatched: 12. This receptor was obtained from a male donor in good health and CMV-seropositive. Sequenced sample: PBMCs. Recombination joined TRBV19 with TRBJ1-2; 11 central nucleotides agree with TRBD1. The nucleotide sequence is given as TGTGCCAGTAGTAGAGGACAGGGGGCTAAGTTGAGCGGCTACACCTTC. This sequence encodes CASSRGQGAKLSGYTF.